The 7 T cell receptor beta chains listed next were all sequenced from one sample in a study of T cell responses to AZD1222 COVID-19 vaccine. Data came from immunoSEQ multiplex PCR; TCRdb stores just in-frame clones and leaves some out. Among 180,000 or so clones listed, about 93% were seen once. The material was peripheral blood, obtained 28 days after the second AZD1222 dose. The receptors were gathered from an adult who received the AZD1222 COVID-19 vaccine.

This rearrangement joins TRBV12-3 or TRBV12-4 to TRBJ2-3; D is possibly TRBD1 or TRBD2 (5 bases each). The germline V and J ends were trimmed by 5 bases and 8 bases, with 8 bases remaining between them. The CDR3 spans 11 residues. CDR3 amino acids: CASSEGPTQYF. CDR3 sequence (DNA): TGTGCCAGCAGTGAGGGACCTACGCAGTATTTT.

The J gene is TRBJ2-1, the V gene TRBV6-4; D is unclear. The ends were cut back, 0 bases at V and 9 bases at J, with 9 bases in the middle. Germline V gives CDR1 MRHNA, CDR2 SNTAGT. The CDR3 spans 13 residues. This chain's CDR3 is CASSDSKQAEQFF. The DNA for the CDR3 is TGTGCCAGCAGTGACTCGAAGCAGGCTGAGCAGTTCTTC.

This clone was observed a few times. This chain links TRBV5-4 with TRBJ2-5; the D gene could be TRBD1 or TRBD2 (5 bases each). The germline gives CDR1 SGHNT, CDR2 YYREEE (reference sequence). The CDR3 extends over 14 amino acids. The V gene lost 4 bases and the J gene lost 5 bases, with 15 bases spanning the gap. The CDR3 DNA sequence: TGTGCCAGCAGCACCCAGGGAGCTGCGGAGACCCAGTACTTC. Translating it yields CASSTQGAAETQYF.

The rearrangement joins TRBV7-2 to TRBJ2-7; no reliable D call. Germline V gene lookup returns CDR1 SGHTA and CDR2 FQGNSA. V lost 5 bases to trimming and J lost 2 bases, with 7 bases between them. The CDR3 length is 12 residues. DNA for the CDR3: TGTGCCAGCAGCCCCCTCCCCTACGAGCAGTACTTC. Amino acid sequence: CASSPLPYEQYF.

The V call is TRBV5-1, the J call TRBJ1-2; D remains unclear. This CDR3 comprises 13 residues. V was shortened by 0 bases and J by 2 bases, with 5 bases between the two germline ends. Germline loops: CDR1 SGHRS, CDR2 YFSETQ. The CDR3 nucleotides are TGCGCCAGCAGCTTGGAACAGAACTATGGCTACACCTTC. Translating gives CASSLEQNYGYTF.

This chain uses TRBV7-8 with TRBJ2-7, with TRBD1 matching 8 bases. V shed 5 bases, J shed 5 bases, and the junction held 11 bases outside the gene matches. The CDR3 spans 15 residues. Germline loops: CDR1 SGHVS, CDR2 FQNEAQ. The chain's CDR3 is CASSKGQGWLNEQYF. The CDR3 nucleotides read TGTGCCAGCAGCAAAGGACAGGGATGGTTGAACGAGCAGTACTTC.

This clone showed up just a few times. V usage is TRBV28 and J usage is TRBJ1-1, with 9 nucleotides matching TRBD1. Germline CDR1 reads MDHEN; CDR2 reads SYDVKM. The CDR3 sequence is 14 residues long. Unmatched junction bases numbered 5, after V lost 4 bases and J lost 5 bases. The CDR3 DNA follows: TGTGCCAGCAGTTCGACAGGGGGAAGGACTGAAGCTTTCTTT. Translating gives CASSSTGGRTEAFF.